This passage covers 2 T cell receptor beta chains from one sample sequenced in a study of T cell responses to AZD1222 COVID-19 vaccine. This table comes from immunoSEQ multiplex PCR, and its TCRdb copy is limited to in-frame clones, with some not included. The sample contains about 120,000 clones, roughly 92% of which appear only once. The material was peripheral blood, obtained 28 days after the second AZD1222 dose. All receptors come from an adult who received the AZD1222 COVID-19 vaccine.

The chain joins TRBV5-1 to TRBJ2-1; 7 bases align to TRBD2. Unmatched junction bases numbered 4, after V lost 7 bases and J lost 0 bases. CDR1 and CDR2 from the germline V gene are SGHRS and YFSETQ. CDR3 length equals 14 residues. The CDR3 sequence: CASAAGSSYNEQFF. For the CDR3, the DNA is TGCGCCAGCGCAGCGGGGAGCTCCTACAATGAGCAGTTCTTC. Combining the CDR3 with reference TRBV5-1 and TRBJ2-1 gives the whole variable domain KAGVTQTPRYLIKTRGQQVTLSCSPISGHRSVSWYQQTPGQGLQFLFEYFSETQRNKGNFPGRFSGRQFSNSRSEMNVSTLELGDSALYLCASAAGSSYNEQFFGPGTRLTVL.

The V and J genes are TRBV30 and TRBJ1-4; D is uncertain. CDR3 size: 17 residues. Germline CDR1 and CDR2: GTSNPN and SVGIG (reference sequence). V lost 0 bases, J lost 6 bases, and 20 bases lay in between. The CDR3 loop is CAWSVPELDGGDEKLFF. CDR3 DNA: TGTGCCTGGAGTGTACCAGAATTGGACGGTGGAGATGAAAAACTGTTTTTT.